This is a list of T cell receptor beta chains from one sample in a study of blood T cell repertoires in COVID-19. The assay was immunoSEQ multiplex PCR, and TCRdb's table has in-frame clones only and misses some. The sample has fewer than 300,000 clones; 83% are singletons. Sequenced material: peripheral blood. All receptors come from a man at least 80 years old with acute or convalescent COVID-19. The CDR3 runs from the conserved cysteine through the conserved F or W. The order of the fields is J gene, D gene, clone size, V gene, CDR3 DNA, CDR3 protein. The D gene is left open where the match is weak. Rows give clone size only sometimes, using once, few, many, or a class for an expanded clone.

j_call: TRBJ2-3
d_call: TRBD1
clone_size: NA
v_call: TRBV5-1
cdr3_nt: TGCGCCAGCAGCGCGGACAGGGTTCCCACAGATACGCAGTATTTT
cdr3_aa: CASSADRVPTDTQYF

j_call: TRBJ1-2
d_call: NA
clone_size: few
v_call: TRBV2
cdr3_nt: TGTGCCAGCAGCGGACACTCTAACTATGGCTACACCTTC
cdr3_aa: CASSGHSNYGYTF

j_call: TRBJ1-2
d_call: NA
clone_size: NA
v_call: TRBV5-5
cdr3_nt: TGTGCCAGCAGCTTGGTCCCGACGGGGAACTATGGCTACACCTTC
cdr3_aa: CASSLVPTGNYGYTF

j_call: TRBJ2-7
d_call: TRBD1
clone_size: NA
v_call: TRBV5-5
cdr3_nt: TGTGCCAGCAGCTTGGAGGGGACAGGGCCTTACGAGCAGTACTTC
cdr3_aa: CASSLEGTGPYEQYF

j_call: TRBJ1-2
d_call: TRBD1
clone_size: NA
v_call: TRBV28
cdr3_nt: TGTGCCAGCAGTTTAATCGGACAGGGGCGGGAGGATGGCTACACCTTC
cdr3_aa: CASSLIGQGREDGYTF

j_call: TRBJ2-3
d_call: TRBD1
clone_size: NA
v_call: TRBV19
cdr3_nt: TGTGCCAGTAGTACATCCTACAGGGGACACACAGATACGCAGTATTTT
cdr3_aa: CASSTSYRGHTDTQYF

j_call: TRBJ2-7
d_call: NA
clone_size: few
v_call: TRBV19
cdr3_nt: TGTGCCAGTAGTATGTTTCCCGGTTTTTCCAAGAACGAGCAGTACTTC
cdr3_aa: CASSMFPGFSKNEQYF

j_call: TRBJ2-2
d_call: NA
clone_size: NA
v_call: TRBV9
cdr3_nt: TGTGCCAGCAGCGTACATCACAGACCGCCCGGGGAGCTGTTTTTT
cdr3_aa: CASSVHHRPPGELFF

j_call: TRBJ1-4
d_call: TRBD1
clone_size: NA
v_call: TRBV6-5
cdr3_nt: TGTGCCAGCAGCCGGGACAGAATTAATGAAAAACTGTTTTTT
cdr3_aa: CASSRDRINEKLFF

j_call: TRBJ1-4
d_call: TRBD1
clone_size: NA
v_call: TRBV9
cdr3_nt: TGTGCCAGCAGCGTTTCAGGGGGGTCCGGTAATGAAAAACTGTTTTTT
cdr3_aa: CASSVSGGSGNEKLFF

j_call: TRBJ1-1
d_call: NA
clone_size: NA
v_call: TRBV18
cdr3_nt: TGTGCCAGCTCACCGGGTTCGGGGAAAGCTTTCTTT
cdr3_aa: CASSPGSGKAFF

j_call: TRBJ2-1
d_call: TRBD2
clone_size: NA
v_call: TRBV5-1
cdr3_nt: TGCGCCAGCAGCCCCGGGACTAGCGGGGGTAATGAGCAGTTCTTC
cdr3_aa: CASSPGTSGGNEQFF

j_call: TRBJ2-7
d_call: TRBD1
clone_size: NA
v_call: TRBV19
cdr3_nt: TGTGCCAGTAGTATCCGGCAGGGGGCGGTATACGAGCAGTACTTC
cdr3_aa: CASSIRQGAVYEQYF

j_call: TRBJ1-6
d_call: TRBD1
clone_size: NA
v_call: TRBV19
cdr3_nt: TGTGCCAGTAGTATCGACAGGGGGAATTCACCCCTCCACTTT
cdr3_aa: CASSIDRGNSPLHF

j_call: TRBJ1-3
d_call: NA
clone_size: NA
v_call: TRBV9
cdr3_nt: TGTGCCAGCAGCGTAGGGGGGGTCTCTGGAAACACCATATATTTT
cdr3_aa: CASSVGGVSGNTIYF

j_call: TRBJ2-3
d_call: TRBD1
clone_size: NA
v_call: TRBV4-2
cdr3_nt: TGTGCCAGCAGCCAAGGGCGAACCACAGGGGGCTACACAGATACGCAGTATTTT
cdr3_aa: CASSQGRTTGGYTDTQYF

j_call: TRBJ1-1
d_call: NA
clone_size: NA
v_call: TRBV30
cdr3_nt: TGTGCCTGGAGTGAAAGTGCGCGGACTGAAGCTTTCTTT
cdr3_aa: CAWSESARTEAFF

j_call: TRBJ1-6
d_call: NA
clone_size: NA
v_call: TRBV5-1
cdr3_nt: TGCGCCAGCAGCGCCAGGGAAGGTTCACCCCTCCACTTT
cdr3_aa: CASSAREGSPLHF

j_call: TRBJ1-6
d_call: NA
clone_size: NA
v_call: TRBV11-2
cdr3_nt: TGTGCCAGCAGCGATAACCCTCGGACAGTTAATTCGGCCCTCCACTTT
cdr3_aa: CASSDNPRTVNSALHF

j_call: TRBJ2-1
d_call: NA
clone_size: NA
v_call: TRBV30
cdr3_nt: TGTGCCTGGAGTGTATACAGGGCCAACTACAATGAGCAGTTCTTC
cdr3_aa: CAWSVYRANYNEQFF

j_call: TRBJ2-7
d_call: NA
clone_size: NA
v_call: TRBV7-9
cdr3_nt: TGTGCCAGCAGCTTAGAGTCTCGTCGGTACGAGCAGTACTTC
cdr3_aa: CASSLESRRYEQYF

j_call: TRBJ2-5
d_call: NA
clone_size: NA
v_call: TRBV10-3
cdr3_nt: TGTGCCATTGGGAAACAGGAGACTTCCCAAGAGACCCAGTACTTC
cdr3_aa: CAIGKQETSQETQYF